This T cell receptor (beta chain) stems from a study of cytomegalovirus exposure and HLA in healthy donors. Sequenced by immunoSEQ multiplex PCR; TCRdb stores in-frame clones only, minus some. This table has around 150,000 clones, roughly 91% appearing once. V lost 6 bases to trimming and J lost 9 bases, with 21 bases between them. The CDR3 spans 15 residues. Germline V gene sequence: CDR1 MNHNY, CDR2 SVGAGI (reference sequence). The chain joins TRBV6-6 to TRBJ2-1; D perhaps matches TRBD2 (5 bases). The clonotype comes from a woman under 30 in good health and CMV-seropositive. The specimen was PBMCs. CDR3 DNA sequence: TGTGCCAGCAGCAACTACCAAGGACTCTTCGGTGAGCAGTTCTTC. The encoded protein is CASSNYQGLFGEQFF.